This is a list of T cell receptor beta chains from one sample in a study of T cell clonotyping in hematopoietic cell transplantation. The repertoire was sequenced with immunoSEQ multiplex PCR; TCRdb's copy has only in-frame clones and lacks some. The sample shows almost 5,500 clones, 78% of them seen only once. Sequencing was performed on peripheral blood mononuclear cells, taken 30 days after allogeneic stem cell transplant. The source of these receptors is a male patient aged 60 to 75 who had an allogeneic stem cell transplant from an unrelated donor, so the T cells may come from the graft donor. Some clones in this sample may be carry-over from other donors' samples. The CDR3 runs from the conserved cysteine through the conserved F or W. A D gene is named only where the DNA matches it firmly. Only some rows state a clone size, as once, few, many or a class for expanded clones.

d_gene	abundance	v_gene	j_gene	CDR3nt	CDR3aa
TRBD1	.	TRBV2	TRBJ1-3	TGTGCCAGCAGCCAGGGACAGGGAAACACCATATATTTT	CASSQGQGNTIYF
TRBD2	.	TRBV11-2	TRBJ2-5	TGTGCCAGCAGCTTAGTGTTGGGGGGACTAGCGGGGGAGACCCAGTACTTC	CASSLVLGGLAGETQYF
.	.	TRBV11-2	TRBJ2-5	TGTGCCAGCAGCTTAGGTCGGGGTCGGGAGACCCAGTACTTC	CASSLGRGRETQYF
.	.	TRBV19	TRBJ1-1	TGTGCCAGTAGTATTAACTTGGGGACTGAAGCTTTCTTT	CASSINLGTEAFF
TRBD1	.	TRBV29-1	TRBJ2-2	TGCAGCGTTGCCCTGACAGGGTCGGGGAAGCTGTTTTTT	CSVALTGSGKLFF
.	.	TRBV7-9	TRBJ2-3	TGTGCCTCTCGGCCAGGGGTCCTGGCAGATACGCAGTATTTT	CASRPGVLADTQYF
TRBD1	.	TRBV25-1	TRBJ2-3	TGTGCCAGCAGCGCCGGACAGGGGAGCACAGATACGCAGTATTTT	CASSAGQGSTDTQYF
TRBD2	.	TRBV7-6	TRBJ2-3	TGTGCCAGCAGCTCAGATAGCGGGGGGCTCACAGATACGCAGTATTTT	CASSSDSGGLTDTQYF
TRBD2	.	TRBV7-9	TRBJ2-5	TGTGCCAGCAGATCCAGCGGGAGGGAAGAGACCCAGTACTTC	CASRSSGREETQYF
.	.	TRBV4-1	TRBJ2-7	TGCGCCAGCAGCCAAGGGCGGGGCCTCTACGAGCAGTACTTC	CASSQGRGLYEQYF
.	.	TRBV11-2	TRBJ2-1	TGTGCCAGCAGCTTAGGGCAGGCCCCTTGGGATGAGCAGTTCTTC	CASSLGQAPWDEQFF
.	.	TRBV6-1	TRBJ1-1	TGTGCCAGCCCCCTTGATGAATACACTGAAGCTTTCTTT	CASPLDEYTEAFF
.	few	TRBV7-2	TRBJ1-5	TGTGCCAGCAGCTCCAGCAATAATCAGCCCCAGCATTTT	CASSSSNNQPQHF
.	.	TRBV18	TRBJ1-1	TGTGCCAGCTCACGGGAGGGTAAGGGAGCTTTCTTT	CASSREGKGAFF
TRBD1	.	TRBV25-1	TRBJ1-2	TGTGCCAGCAGTGAACCGGGACAGGGCTTCTATGGCTACACCTTC	CASSEPGQGFYGYTF
TRBD1	.	TRBV6-1	TRBJ1-1	TGTGCCAGCAGTGAGACAGGGCAAACTGAAGCTTTCTTT	CASSETGQTEAFF
.	.	TRBV11-2	TRBJ1-1	TGTGCCAGCAGCTTTGCAGGGATGAACACTGAAGCTTTCTTT	CASSFAGMNTEAFF
TRBD1	.	TRBV11-2	TRBJ2-2	TGTGCCAGCAGCTTTTCACTGACAGGGGTGAACACCGGGGAGCTGTTTTTT	CASSFSLTGVNTGELFF
TRBD2	.	TRBV7-9	TRBJ2-7	TGTGCCAGCAGCCAAGGAAGGGCGGGAGAGAGCTCCTACGAGCAGTACTTC	CASSQGRAGESSYEQYF
TRBD2	.	TRBV7-8	TRBJ2-2	TGTGCCAGCAAGGAGACTAGCGGGGGGGTTAACACCGGGGAGCTGTTTTTT	CASKETSGGVNTGELFF
.	.	TRBV27	TRBJ1-4	TGTGCCAGCAGTTCCCCCGGACAGAGTCTGGGAAGTGAAAAACTGTTTTTT	CASSSPGQSLGSEKLFF
TRBD2	.	TRBV10-2	TRBJ2-2	TGCGCCAGCAGGACTCTAGCGGAGAACACCGGGGAGCTGTTTTTT	CASRTLAENTGELFF
TRBD1	once	TRBV5-6	TRBJ2-7	TGTGCCAGCAGCCCGACAGGGGAGTTTTACGAGCAGTACTTC	CASSPTGEFYEQYF
.	few	TRBV10-1	TRBJ1-5	TGCGCCATGACAGCCGATCAGCCCCAGCATTTT	CAMTADQPQHF
.	.	TRBV19	TRBJ1-1	TGTGCCAGTAGCCCGGGGGGGACGAACACTGAAGCTTTCTTT	CASSPGGTNTEAFF
TRBD1	.	TRBV10-1	TRBJ2-3	TGCGCCAGCAGTGAGGGGCAGGGGGCTGCAGATACGCAGTATTTT	CASSEGQGAADTQYF
.	.	TRBV7-9	TRBJ1-5	TGTGCCAGCAGCCAGCAGAATCAGCCCCAGCATTTT	CASSQQNQPQHF
.	.	TRBV11-2	TRBJ1-2	TGTGCCAGCAGCTTAGGAGCAACTCAGGGTCGTGGCTACACCTTC	CASSLGATQGRGYTF
.	.	TRBV27	TRBJ2-7	TGTGCCAGCAGTTTATTTGCGGTTCGGGACATCTCCTACGAGCAGTACTTC	CASSLFAVRDISYEQYF
TRBD1	.	TRBV19	TRBJ2-7	TGTGCCAGTAGCCGGGACAGGATCTCCGAGCAGTACTTC	CASSRDRISEQYF
.	.	TRBV7-2	TRBJ2-2	TGTGCCAGCAGCCCGAGTTCCCTGAACACCGGGGAGCTGTTTTTT	CASSPSSLNTGELFF
.	few	TRBV7-2	TRBJ2-1	TGTGCCAGCAGCTTACAGGGGCTTCAGGTCGATGAGCAGTTCTTC	CASSLQGLQVDEQFF
.	once	TRBV7-9	TRBJ1-1	TGTGCCAGCAGCCTGGAGGGTGGGGGCACTGAAGCTTTCTTT	CASSLEGGGTEAFF
.	.	TRBV19	TRBJ2-7	TGTGCCAGTAGTATTGGGGCTGGATCGGTCCCCGGGGCAAGCCACGAGCAGTACTTC	CASSIGAGSVPGASHEQYF
.	.	TRBV11-2	TRBJ1-4	TGTGCCAGCAGCCCCGGGAGGGGCGCAAATGAAAAACTGTTTTTT	CASSPGRGANEKLFF
TRBD2	.	TRBV19	TRBJ2-1	TGTGCCTCATGGACGGGGGGATCCTACAATGAGCAGTTCTTC	CASWTGGSYNEQFF
.	few	TRBV29-1	TRBJ1-2	TGCAGCGTCGGTTCGCCCTTCTATGGCTACACCTTC	CSVGSPFYGYTF
.	.	TRBV19	TRBJ1-2	TGTGCCAGTAGTATATGGGGAGACGGCTACACCTTC	CASSIWGDGYTF
.	.	TRBV7-7	TRBJ2-6	TGTGCTAGCGGCCAGGGTTTTGGGGGGGCCAACGTCCTGACTTTC	CASGQGFGGANVLTF
TRBD1	.	TRBV27	TRBJ2-7	TGTGCCAGCAGTCGGACCGGGACAGGGGCGGCCGAGCAGTACTTC	CASSRTGTGAAEQYF
.	once	TRBV10-3	TRBJ2-2	TGTGCCATCAGTGAGTCGACTCGGACAGCCGGGACCGGGGAGCTGTTTTTT	CAISESTRTAGTGELFF
TRBD2	.	TRBV9	TRBJ2-3	TGTGCCAGCAGCGTAGAACTAGCGGGAGCGGGAGATACGCAGTATTTT	CASSVELAGAGDTQYF
.	.	TRBV6-6	TRBJ2-1	TGTGCCAGCAGTCGCGGCCACCAGCGGGCCGATAATGAGCAGTTCTTC	CASSRGHQRADNEQFF
.	.	TRBV25-1	TRBJ2-7	TGTGCCAGCACCCCCCCCGACGAGCAGTACTTC	CASTPPDEQYF
.	.	TRBV4-3	TRBJ2-5	TGCGCCAGCAGCCAATCGGAGGAGGAGACCCAGTACTTC	CASSQSEEETQYF
.	.	TRBV5-7	TRBJ2-2	TGTGCCAGCAGCTTGATCCTAGGGGGAACCGGGGAGCTGTTTTTT	CASSLILGGTGELFF
.	.	TRBV6-5	TRBJ2-5	TGTGCCAGCAGCGGTTTCGGGGGAATGGAGACCCAGTACTTC	CASSGFGGMETQYF
TRBD1	.	TRBV30	TRBJ1-2	TGTGCCTGGATTTTCCCAGGGGGCCAACGTGGCTACACCTTC	CAWIFPGGQRGYTF
.	few	TRBV9	TRBJ1-1	TGTGCCAGCAGCGTAGGTTTGGTGAGGGCAGGCTCTGAAGCTTTCTTT	CASSVGLVRAGSEAFF
TRBD1	once	TRBV6-6	TRBJ1-2	TGTGCCAGCCGCCCCCCGGGACAGGGCAACTATGGCTACACCTTC	CASRPPGQGNYGYTF
.	.	TRBV6-5	TRBJ2-7	TGTGCCAGCAGTTACTCGACTCCAAGCAGGGTTGGCGAGCAGTACTTC	CASSYSTPSRVGEQYF
.	few	TRBV7-3	TRBJ2-1	TGTGCCAGCAGCCCACCGGGGGCCGATGAGCAGTTCTTC	CASSPPGADEQFF
.	.	TRBV28	TRBJ1-2	TGTGCCAGCAGTTTACCCGCACCTCAAGAGGGGCGTGATGGCTACACCTTC	CASSLPAPQEGRDGYTF
.	few	TRBV29-1	TRBJ2-5	TGCAGCGCTGAGGGGGAGGGTGGGACCCAGTACTTC	CSAEGEGGTQYF
.	.	TRBV4-3	TRBJ2-7	TGCGCCAGCAGCCAAGGAGGGGGGAGGGCCGCCTACGAGCAGTACTTC	CASSQGGGRAAYEQYF